These 21 T cell receptor beta chains were all obtained from the same sample, sequenced in a study of cytomegalovirus exposure and HLA in healthy donors. With 60 Vbeta and 13 Jbeta primers, the PCR was carried out. Assay used: immunoSEQ multiplex PCR; TCRdb lists only in-frame clones, some missing. Its table records under 100,000 clones. The sequencing sample was made of PBMCs. All receptors derive from a young man in good health and CMV-seronegative.

Of note for this clone: Other nucleotide sequences from this sample produce the same CDR3. V and J are TRBV30 and TRBJ1-1; D unclear. Trimming left V 0 bases short and J 0 bases short, with 8 bases between. The CDR3 runs 14 residues. Germline-derived CDR1 and CDR2 are GTSNPN and SVGIG (reference sequence). The CDR3 loop reads CAWSVSGVNTEAFF. CDR3 nucleotide sequence: TGTGCCTGGAGTGTATCCGGGGTGAACACTGAAGCTTTCTTT.

The CDR3 DNA reads as TGCGCCAGCAGCTACAGTCAGGGGCCGACCTACGAGCAGTACTTC. It encodes CASSYSQGPTYEQYF. The genes are TRBV5-1 and TRBJ2-7; D may be TRBD1 (6 bases). V lost 3 bases to trimming and J lost 2 bases, with 15 bases between them. The CDR3 loop spans 15 amino acids. CDR1 and CDR2 (germline): SGHRS, YFSETQ.

The J gene is TRBJ1-4, the V gene TRBV29-1; TRBD1 is a possible D gene (6 bases). This CDR3 is built from 10 residues. V was trimmed by 6 bases and J by 8 bases, leaving 7 bases between them. Germline CDR1 SQVTM, CDR2 ANQGSEA. DNA for the CDR3: TGCAGCGTGGGGACAGAAAAACTGTTTTTT. This gives the protein CSVGTEKLFF. The variable domain in full, with the rest retrieved from reference TRBV29-1 and TRBJ1-4, is SAVISQKPSRDICQRGTSLTIQCQVDSQVTMMFWYRQQPGQSLTLIATANQGSEATYESGFVIDKFPISRPNLTFSTLTVSNMSPEDSSIYLCSVGTEKLFFGSGTQLSVL.

The chain is built from TRBV4-1 and TRBJ2-7; a weak D match, TRBD2 (5 bases). CDR3 length equals 16 residues. Germline CDR1 reads MGHRA; CDR2 reads YSYEKL. V was shortened by 0 bases and J by 3 bases, with 15 bases between the two germline ends. CDR3 nucleotide sequence: TGCGCCAGCAGCCAAGATAGTAGCGTTAGGAACTACGAGCAGTACTTC. It is translated as CASSQDSSVRNYEQYF.

The genes are TRBV7-9 and TRBJ2-6; 10 bases are shared with TRBD2. V shed 4 bases and J 0 bases; nucleotides not matched to a gene: 9. This CDR3 region has 19 residues. Germline V gene lookup returns CDR1 SEHNR and CDR2 FQNEAQ (reference sequence). The CDR3 DNA follows: TGTGCCAGCAGCTCGAGATTAGCGGGAGGACACTCTGGGGCCAACGTCCTGACTTTC. It codes for CASSSRLAGGHSGANVLTF.

The rearrangement joins TRBV28 to TRBJ2-1, with D unclear. Germline loops: CDR1 MDHEN, CDR2 SYDVKM. The CDR3 extends over 12 amino acids. V was trimmed by 8 bases and J by 7 bases, leaving 12 bases between them. CDR3 sequence (DNA): TGTGCCAGCTTTGAGGCTTTTAATGAGCAGTTCTTC. It yields the protein CASFEAFNEQFF.

The chain recombines TRBV5-1 with TRBJ2-1; 11 bases line up with TRBD2. The CDR3 length is 15 residues. In germline, CDR1 is SGHRS, CDR2 YFSETQ. J gave up 4 bases and V 0 bases, and 0 bases lay outside the gene matches. The CDR3 DNA reads as TGCGCCAGCAGCTTGGGACTAGCGGGATACAATGAGCAGTTCTTC. Translation gives CASSLGLAGYNEQFF.

The rearrangement links TRBV5-1 to TRBJ2-5, with TRBD2 identical over 11 bases. The J call may be faulty, since TRBJ2-7 better matches the DNA end. Germline CDR1 reads SGHRS; CDR2 reads YFSETQ. The CDR3 loop spans 14 amino acids. The CDR3 spells CASSSGTSGYEQYF. The CDR3 DNA reads as TGCGCCAGCAGCTCCGGGACTAGCGGCTACGAGCAGTACTTC.

The chain employs TRBV27 and TRBJ1-6; D perhaps matches TRBD1 (5 bases). Deletions cut 2 bases from V and 6 bases from J, with 11 bases between. The germline V gene encodes CDR1 MNHEY and CDR2 SMNVEV (reference sequence). This CDR3 contains 15 residues. The CDR3 bases are TGTGCCAGCAGTTTAGAAGGGGAGGTTAATTCACCCCTCCACTTT. Protein product: CASSLEGEVNSPLHF.

The gene calls are TRBV28 and TRBJ1-5, with a tentative D call TRBD1 (5 bases). Germline CDR1 is MDHEN and CDR2 is SYDVKM. The CDR3 contains 14 residues. The V end was cut by 11 bases, the J end by 7 bases, with 21 bases between. The CDR3 here is CASSQGHRLQPQHF. Written as DNA, the CDR3 is TGTGCCTCCTCCCAGGGTCATCGGTTGCAGCCCCAGCATTTT.

The chain links TRBV5-8 to TRBJ2-7; D gene unclear. CDR1 and CDR2 from the germline V gene are SGHTS and YDEGEE. Trimming left V 6 bases short and J 4 bases short, with 5 bases between. The CDR3 is 10 residues long. The CDR3 reads CASIPYEQYF. Written as DNA, the CDR3 is TGTGCCAGCATTCCGTACGAGCAGTACTTC.

The chain combines TRBV7-3 with TRBJ2-5; TRBD2 matches at 7 bases. The CDR3 covers 14 residues. J lost 7 bases, V lost 5 bases, and 10 bases had no gene match. Germline lookup yields CDR1 SGHTA and CDR2 FQGTGA. The CDR3 reads CASSPGTNGGTQYF. The CDR3 DNA sequence: TGTGCCAGCAGCCCCGGGACTAATGGAGGGACCCAGTACTTC.

The chain couples TRBV6-5 to TRBJ2-5; 8 positions match TRBD2. Per germline, CDR1 MNHEY and CDR2 SVGAGI. Trimming took 5 bases from V and 5 from J; bases not matched to a gene: 4. The CDR3 covers 13 residues. CDR3 sequence: CASSRTSTETQYF. The CDR3, as DNA: TGTGCCAGCAGTAGGACTAGCACCGAGACCCAGTACTTC.

The rearrangement uses TRBV7-9 and TRBJ1-1; 7 bases align to TRBD1. This CDR3 is built from 16 residues. V shed 0 bases, J shed 6 bases, and the junction held 10 bases outside the gene matches. Germline assignment: CDR1 SEHNR and CDR2 FQNEAQ (reference sequence). CDR3 protein: CASSLADRARGAEAFF. For the CDR3, the DNA is TGTGCCAGCAGCTTAGCAGACAGGGCTCGAGGCGCTGAAGCTTTCTTT.

The genes are TRBV7-2 and TRBJ1-1; D unclear. The CDR3 totals 13 residues. Germline CDR1 SGHTA, CDR2 FQGNSA. Trimming left V 4 bases short and J 0 bases short, with 6 bases between. The CDR3 spells CASSSLLNTEAFF. The CDR3 coding sequence is TGTGCCAGCAGCTCCTTGTTGAACACTGAAGCTTTCTTT.

The J gene is TRBJ2-7, the V gene TRBV2; possible D gene TRBD1, 5 bases. Trimming stripped 2 bases from V and 1 base from J, with 6 bases between. The length of the CDR3 is 13 residues. The V gene's germline CDR1 is SNHLY and CDR2 FYNNEI. The DNA for the CDR3 is TGTGCCAGCAGTGAACAGGGTTCCTACGAGCAGTACTTC. This encodes CASSEQGSYEQYF.

As to this clone: This sample includes further DNA sequences coding for the same CDR3. The V call is TRBV9, the J call TRBJ2-7, with D unresolved. The germline V gene encodes CDR1 SGDLS and CDR2 YYNGEE. V was clipped by 0 bases and J by 4 bases, with 8 bases between them. The CDR3 sequence is 13 residues long. The CDR3 protein is CASSVGPFYEQYF. The CDR3 DNA sequence: TGTGCCAGCAGCGTAGGGCCGTTTTACGAGCAGTACTTC.

The rearrangement uses TRBV5-1 and TRBJ1-1; tentative D call: TRBD1 (6 bases). CDR1 SGHRS and CDR2 YFSETQ come from the germline V gene. V was pared by 2 bases and J by 3 bases, with 8 bases between. The CDR3 covers 13 residues. This CDR3 reads CASSFSGDTEAFF. CDR3 sequence (DNA): TGCGCCAGCAGCTTCTCAGGGGACACTGAAGCTTTCTTT. Full variable domain (remainder filled in from reference TRBV5-1 and TRBJ1-1): KAGVTQTPRYLIKTRGQQVTLSCSPISGHRSVSWYQQTPGQGLQFLFEYFSETQRNKGNFPGRFSGRQFSNSRSEMNVSTLELGDSALYLCASSFSGDTEAFFGQGTRLTVV.

The rearrangement links TRBV7-6 to TRBJ2-7; 9 bases agree with TRBD1. The germline gives CDR1 SGHVS, CDR2 FNYEAQ. Trimming removed 2 bases from V and 5 bases from J; junction bases left unmatched: 7. The CDR3 loop spans 15 amino acids. In nucleotides, the CDR3 is TGTGCCAGCAGCTTAAACCGGGACAGGGCGGACGAGCAGTACTTC. This sequence encodes CASSLNRDRADEQYF.

This chain connects TRBV18 to TRBJ2-7; TRBD1 aligns across 9 bases. Germline trimming cut 6 bases from V and 3 bases from J; bases unmatched to any gene: 9. CDR3 size: 15 residues. Germline CDR1 reads KGHSH; CDR2 reads LQKENI. CDR3 sequence reads: CASSPSGQGRYEQYF. CDR3 DNA: TGTGCCAGCTCGCCCTCGGGACAGGGTCGCTACGAGCAGTACTTC. The entire variable domain, with the rest obtained from reference TRBV18 and TRBJ2-7, is as follows: NAGVMQNPRHLVRRRGQEARLRCSPMKGHSHVYWYRQLPEEGLKFMVYLQKENIIDESGMPKERFSAEFPKEGPSILRIQQVVRGDSAAYFCASSPSGQGRYEQYFGPGTRLTVT.

The V call is TRBV25-1, the J call TRBJ2-1; no definite D call. The CDR3 sequence is 17 residues long. CDR1 is MGHDK, CDR2 SYGVNS, per germline. V gave up 1 base and J gave up 0 bases, with 13 bases separating them. The CDR3 protein is CASSELVSLSSYNEQFF. The CDR3 region has the DNA TGTGCCAGCAGTGAATTAGTTAGCCTGAGCTCCTACAATGAGCAGTTCTTC.